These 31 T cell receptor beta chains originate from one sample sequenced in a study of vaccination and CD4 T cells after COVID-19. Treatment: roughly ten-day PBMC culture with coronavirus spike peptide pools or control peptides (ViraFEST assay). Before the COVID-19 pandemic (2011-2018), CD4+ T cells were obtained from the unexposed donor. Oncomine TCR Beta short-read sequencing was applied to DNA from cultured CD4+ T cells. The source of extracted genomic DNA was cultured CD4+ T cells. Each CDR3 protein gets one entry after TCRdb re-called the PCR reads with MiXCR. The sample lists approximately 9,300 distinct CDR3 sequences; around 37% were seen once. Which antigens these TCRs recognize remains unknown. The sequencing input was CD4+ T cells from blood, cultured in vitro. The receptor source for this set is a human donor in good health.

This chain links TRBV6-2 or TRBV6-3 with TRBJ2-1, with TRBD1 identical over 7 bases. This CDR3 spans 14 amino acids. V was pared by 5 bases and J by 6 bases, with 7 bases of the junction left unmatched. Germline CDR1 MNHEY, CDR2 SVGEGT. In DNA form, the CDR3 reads TGTGCCAGCAGTGGGCACAGGGGTGGCAATGAGCAGTTCTTC. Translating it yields CASSGHRGGNEQFF.

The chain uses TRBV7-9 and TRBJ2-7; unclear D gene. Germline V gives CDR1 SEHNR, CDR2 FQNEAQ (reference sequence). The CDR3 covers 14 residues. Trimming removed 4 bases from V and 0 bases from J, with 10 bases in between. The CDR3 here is CASSYLEGSYEQYF. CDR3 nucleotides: TGTGCCAGCAGCTACCTTGAAGGCTCCTACGAGCAGTACTTC.

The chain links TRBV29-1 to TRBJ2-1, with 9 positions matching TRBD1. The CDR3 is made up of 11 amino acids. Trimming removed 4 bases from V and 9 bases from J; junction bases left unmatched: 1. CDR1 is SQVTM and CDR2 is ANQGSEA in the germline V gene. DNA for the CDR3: TGCAGCGTTGGGACAGGGGTTGAGCAGTTCTTC. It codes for CSVGTGVEQFF.

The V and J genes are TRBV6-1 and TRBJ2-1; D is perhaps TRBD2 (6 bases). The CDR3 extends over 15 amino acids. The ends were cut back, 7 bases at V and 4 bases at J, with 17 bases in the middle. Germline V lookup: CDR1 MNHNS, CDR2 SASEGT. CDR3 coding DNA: TGTGCCAGCAAGGTTAGCGGACAAACTTACAATGAGCAGTTCTTC. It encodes CASKVSGQTYNEQFF.

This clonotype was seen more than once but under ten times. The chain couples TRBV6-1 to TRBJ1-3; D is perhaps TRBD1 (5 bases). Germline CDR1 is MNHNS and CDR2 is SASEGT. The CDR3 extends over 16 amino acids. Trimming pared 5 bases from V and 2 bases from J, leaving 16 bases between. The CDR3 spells CASSPSGMGAGNTIYF. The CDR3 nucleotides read TGTGCCAGCAGTCCCTCAGGGATGGGGGCTGGAAACACCATATATTTT.

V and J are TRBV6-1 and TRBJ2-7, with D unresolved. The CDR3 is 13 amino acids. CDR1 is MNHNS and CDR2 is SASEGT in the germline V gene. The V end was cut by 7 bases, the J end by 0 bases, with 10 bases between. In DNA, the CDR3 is TGTGCCAGCATCAGGCCCGGCTCCTACGAGCAGTACTTC. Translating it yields CASIRPGSYEQYF.

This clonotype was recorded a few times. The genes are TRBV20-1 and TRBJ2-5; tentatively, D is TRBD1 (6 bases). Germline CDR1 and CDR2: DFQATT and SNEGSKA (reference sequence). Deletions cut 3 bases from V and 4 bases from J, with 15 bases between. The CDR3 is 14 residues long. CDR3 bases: TGCAGTGCTAGCGGACAGAGGGGGAGAGAGACCCAGTACTTC. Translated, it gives CSASGQRGRETQYF.

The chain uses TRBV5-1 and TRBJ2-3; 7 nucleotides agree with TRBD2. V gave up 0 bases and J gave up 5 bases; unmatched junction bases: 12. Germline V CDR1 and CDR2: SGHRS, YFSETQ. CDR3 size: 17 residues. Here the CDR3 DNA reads TGCGCCAGCAGCTTGGAAGCTAGCGGAGTGAGGGGAGATACGCAGTATTTT. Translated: CASSLEASGVRGDTQYF.

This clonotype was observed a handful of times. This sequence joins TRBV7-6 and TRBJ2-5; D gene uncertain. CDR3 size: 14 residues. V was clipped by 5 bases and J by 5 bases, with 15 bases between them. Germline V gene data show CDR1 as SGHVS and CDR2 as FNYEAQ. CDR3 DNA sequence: TGTGCCAGCAGCCCCTTTGTGATGGCGGAGACCCAGTACTTC. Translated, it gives CASSPFVMAETQYF.

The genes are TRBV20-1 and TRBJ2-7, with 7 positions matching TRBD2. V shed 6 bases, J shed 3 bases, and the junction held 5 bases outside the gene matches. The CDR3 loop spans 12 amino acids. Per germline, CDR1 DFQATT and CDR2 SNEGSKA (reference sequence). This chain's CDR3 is CSAAGDHYEQYF. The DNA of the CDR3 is TGCAGTGCCGCGGGAGACCACTACGAGCAGTACTTC.

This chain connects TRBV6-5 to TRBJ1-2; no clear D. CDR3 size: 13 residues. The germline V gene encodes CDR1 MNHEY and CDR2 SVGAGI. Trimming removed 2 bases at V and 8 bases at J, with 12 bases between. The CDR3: CASSYDGRMGYTF. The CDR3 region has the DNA TGTGCCAGCAGTTACGATGGACGGATGGGCTACACCTTC.

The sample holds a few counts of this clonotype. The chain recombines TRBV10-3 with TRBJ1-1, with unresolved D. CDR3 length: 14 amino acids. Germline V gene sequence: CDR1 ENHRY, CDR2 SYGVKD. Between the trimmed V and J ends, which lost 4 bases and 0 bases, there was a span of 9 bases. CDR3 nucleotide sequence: TGTGCCATCAGTGGGGAGGCCTTGAACACTGAAGCTTTCTTT. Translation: CAISGEALNTEAFF.

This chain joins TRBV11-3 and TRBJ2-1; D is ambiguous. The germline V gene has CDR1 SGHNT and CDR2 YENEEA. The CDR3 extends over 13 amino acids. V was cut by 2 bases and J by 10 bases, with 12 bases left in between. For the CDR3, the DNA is TGTGCCAGCAGCTTATCCTATTTTGGGGAGCAGTTCTTC. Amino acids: CASSLSYFGEQFF. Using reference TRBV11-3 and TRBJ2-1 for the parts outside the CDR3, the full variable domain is EAGVVQSPRYKIIEKKQPVAFWCNPISGHNTLYWYLQNLGQGPELLIRYENEEAVDDSQLPKDRFSAERLKGVDSTLKIQPAELGDSAVYLCASSLSYFGEQFFGPGTRLTVL.

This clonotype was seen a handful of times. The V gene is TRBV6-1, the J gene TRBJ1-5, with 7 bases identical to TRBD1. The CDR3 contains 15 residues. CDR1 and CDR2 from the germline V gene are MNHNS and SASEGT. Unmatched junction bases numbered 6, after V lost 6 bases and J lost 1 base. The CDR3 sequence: CASRRQGGSNQPQHF. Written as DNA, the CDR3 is TGTGCCAGCAGGCGACAGGGTGGGAGCAATCAGCCCCAGCATTTT.

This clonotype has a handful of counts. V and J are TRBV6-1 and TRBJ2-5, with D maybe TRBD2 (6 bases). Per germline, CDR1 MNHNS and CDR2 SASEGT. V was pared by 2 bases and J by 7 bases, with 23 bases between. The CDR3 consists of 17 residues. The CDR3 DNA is TGTGCCAGCAGTGAATTTGGTGGATTAAACACCGGGGGGACCCAGTACTTC. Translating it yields CASSEFGGLNTGGTQYF.

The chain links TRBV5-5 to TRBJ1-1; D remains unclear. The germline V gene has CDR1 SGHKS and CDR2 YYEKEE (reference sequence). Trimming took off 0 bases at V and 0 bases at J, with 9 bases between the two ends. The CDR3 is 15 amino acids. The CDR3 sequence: CASSLGGVMNTEAFF. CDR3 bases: TGTGCCAGCAGCTTGGGTGGAGTCATGAACACTGAAGCTTTCTTT.

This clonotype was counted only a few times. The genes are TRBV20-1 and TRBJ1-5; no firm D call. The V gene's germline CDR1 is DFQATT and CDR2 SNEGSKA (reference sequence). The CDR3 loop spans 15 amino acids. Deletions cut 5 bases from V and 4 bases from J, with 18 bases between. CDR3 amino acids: CSARLVGSANQPQHF. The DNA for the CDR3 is TGCAGTGCTCGCCTCGTGGGCAGCGCTAATCAGCCCCAGCATTTT.

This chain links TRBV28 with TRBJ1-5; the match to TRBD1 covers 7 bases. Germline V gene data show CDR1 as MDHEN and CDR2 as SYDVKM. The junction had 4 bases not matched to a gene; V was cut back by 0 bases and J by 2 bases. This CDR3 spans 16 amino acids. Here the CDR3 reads CASSLWLGQGNQPQHF. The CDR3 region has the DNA TGTGCCAGCAGTTTATGGCTAGGACAGGGCAATCAGCCCCAGCATTTT.

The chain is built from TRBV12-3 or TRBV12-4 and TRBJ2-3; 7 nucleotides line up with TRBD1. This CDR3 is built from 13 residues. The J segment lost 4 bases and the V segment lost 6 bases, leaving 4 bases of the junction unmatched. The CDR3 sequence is CASRNTGADTQYF. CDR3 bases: TGTGCCAGCAGGAACACAGGGGCAGATACGCAGTATTTT.

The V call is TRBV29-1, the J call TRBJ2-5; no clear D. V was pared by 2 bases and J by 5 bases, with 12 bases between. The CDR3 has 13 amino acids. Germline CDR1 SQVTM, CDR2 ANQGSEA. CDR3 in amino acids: CSVEKGPRETQYF. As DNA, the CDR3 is TGCAGCGTTGAAAAGGGCCCGAGGGAGACCCAGTACTTC. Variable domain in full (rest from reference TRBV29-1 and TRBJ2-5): SAVISQKPSRDICQRGTSLTIQCQVDSQVTMMFWYRQQPGQSLTLIATANQGSEATYESGFVIDKFPISRPNLTFSTLTVSNMSPEDSSIYLCSVEKGPRETQYFGPGTRLLVL.

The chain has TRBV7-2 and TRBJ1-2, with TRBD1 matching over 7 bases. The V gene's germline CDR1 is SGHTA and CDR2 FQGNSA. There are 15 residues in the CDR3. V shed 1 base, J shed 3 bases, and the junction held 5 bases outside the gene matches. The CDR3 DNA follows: TGTGCCAGCAGCTTAGGAGGGGGCGCCCACTATGGCTACACCTTC. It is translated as CASSLGGGAHYGYTF.

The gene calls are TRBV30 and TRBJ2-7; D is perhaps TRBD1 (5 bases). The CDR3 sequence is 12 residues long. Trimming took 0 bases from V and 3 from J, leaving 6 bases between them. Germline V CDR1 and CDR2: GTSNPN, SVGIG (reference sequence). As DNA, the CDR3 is TGTGCCTGGAGTGTAACAGGCTACGAGCAGTACTTC. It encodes CAWSVTGYEQYF.

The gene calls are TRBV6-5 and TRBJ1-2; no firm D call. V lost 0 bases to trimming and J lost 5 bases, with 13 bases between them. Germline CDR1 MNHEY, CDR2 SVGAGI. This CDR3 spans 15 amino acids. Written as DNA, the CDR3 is TGTGCCAGCAGTTACTCGACGGCGGTGGGTTATGGCTACACCTTC. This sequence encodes CASSYSTAVGYGYTF.

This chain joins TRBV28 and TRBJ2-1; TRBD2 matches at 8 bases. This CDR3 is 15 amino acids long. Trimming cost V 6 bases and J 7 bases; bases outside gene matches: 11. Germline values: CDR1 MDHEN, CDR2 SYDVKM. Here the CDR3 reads CASSSRGGGLNEQFF. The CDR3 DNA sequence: TGTGCCAGCAGCTCCCGGGGGGGAGGGCTGAATGAGCAGTTCTTC.

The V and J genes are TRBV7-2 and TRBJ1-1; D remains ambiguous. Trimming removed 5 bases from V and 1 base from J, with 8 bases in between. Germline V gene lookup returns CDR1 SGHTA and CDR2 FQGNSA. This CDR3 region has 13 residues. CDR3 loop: CASSMGTNTEAFF. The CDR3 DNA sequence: TGTGCCAGCAGCATGGGCACGAACACTGAAGCTTTCTTT.

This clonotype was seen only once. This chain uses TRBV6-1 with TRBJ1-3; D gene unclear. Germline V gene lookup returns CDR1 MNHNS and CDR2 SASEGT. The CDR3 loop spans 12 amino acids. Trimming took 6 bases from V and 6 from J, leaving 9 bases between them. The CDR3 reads CASRNNLNTIYF. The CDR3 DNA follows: TGTGCCAGCAGGAACAATCTAAACACCATATATTTT.

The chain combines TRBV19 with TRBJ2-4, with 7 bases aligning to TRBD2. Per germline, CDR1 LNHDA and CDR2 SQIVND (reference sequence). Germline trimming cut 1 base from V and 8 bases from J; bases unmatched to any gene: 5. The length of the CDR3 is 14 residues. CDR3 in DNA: TGTGCCAGTAGTATAGCCAGGGAGGGTGACATTCAGTACTTC. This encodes CASSIAREGDIQYF.

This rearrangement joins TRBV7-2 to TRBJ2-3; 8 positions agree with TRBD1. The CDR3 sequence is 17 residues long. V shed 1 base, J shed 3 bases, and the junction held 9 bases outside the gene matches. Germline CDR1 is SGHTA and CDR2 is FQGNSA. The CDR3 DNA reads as TGTGCCAGCAGCTTAGTTGGCCAGGGGGCTTGGACAGATACGCAGTATTTT. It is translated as CASSLVGQGAWTDTQYF.

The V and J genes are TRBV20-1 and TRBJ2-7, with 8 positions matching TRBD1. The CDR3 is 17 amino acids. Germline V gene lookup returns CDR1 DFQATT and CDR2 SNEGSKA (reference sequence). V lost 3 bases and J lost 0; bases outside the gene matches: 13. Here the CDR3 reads CSASSIVDRVNSYEQYF. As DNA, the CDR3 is TGCAGTGCTAGTTCTATCGTGGACAGGGTAAACTCCTACGAGCAGTACTTC.

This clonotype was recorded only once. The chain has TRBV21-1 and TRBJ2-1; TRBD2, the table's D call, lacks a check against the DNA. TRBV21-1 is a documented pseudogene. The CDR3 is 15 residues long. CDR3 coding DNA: TGTGCCAGCAGCAAGAGTAGCGGGAGGGCGCTTGAGCAGTTCTTC. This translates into CASSKSSGRALEQFF.

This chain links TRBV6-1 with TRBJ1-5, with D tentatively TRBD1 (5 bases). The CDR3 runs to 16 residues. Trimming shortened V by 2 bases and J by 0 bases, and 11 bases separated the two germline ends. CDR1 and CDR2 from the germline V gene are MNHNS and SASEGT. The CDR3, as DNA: TGTGCCAGCAGTGAATGGGGCCGAAATAGCAATCAGCCCCAGCATTTT. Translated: CASSEWGRNSNQPQHF.